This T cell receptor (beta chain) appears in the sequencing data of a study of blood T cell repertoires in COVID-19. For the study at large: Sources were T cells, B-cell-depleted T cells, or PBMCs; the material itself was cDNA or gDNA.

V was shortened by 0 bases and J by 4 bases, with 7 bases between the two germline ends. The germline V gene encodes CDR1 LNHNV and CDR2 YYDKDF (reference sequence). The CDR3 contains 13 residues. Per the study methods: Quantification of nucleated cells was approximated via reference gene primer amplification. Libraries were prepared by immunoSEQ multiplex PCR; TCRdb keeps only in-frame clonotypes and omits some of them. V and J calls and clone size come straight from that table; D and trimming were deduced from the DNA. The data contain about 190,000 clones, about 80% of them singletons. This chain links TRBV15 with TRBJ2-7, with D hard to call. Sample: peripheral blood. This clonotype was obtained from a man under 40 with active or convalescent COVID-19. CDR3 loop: CATSRDQTYEQYF. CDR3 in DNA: TGTGCCACCAGCAGAGATCAAACTTACGAGCAGTACTTC. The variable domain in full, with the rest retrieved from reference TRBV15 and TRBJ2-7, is DAMVIQNPRYQVTQFGKPVTLSCSQTLNHNVMYWYQQKSSQAPKLLFHYYDKDFNNEADTPDNFQSRRPNTSFCFLDIRSPGLGDTAMYLCATSRDQTYEQYFGPGTRLTVT.